This is a list of T cell receptor beta chains from one sample in a study of cytomegalovirus exposure and HLA in healthy donors. Produced via immunoSEQ multiplex PCR; TCRdb's table is partial and in-frame only. The data hold about 140,000 clones, with approximately 71% observed a single time. Sequencing used PBMCs. Receptors originate from a man between 25 and 39 years old in good health and CMV-seronegative. The CDR3 runs from the conserved cysteine through the conserved F or W. D genes are given only for firm matches. Only some rows state a clone size, as once, few, many or a class for expanded clones.

v_call: TRBV7-8; j_call: TRBJ2-7; d_call: NA; clone_size: NA; cdr3_nt: TGTGCCAGCAGCTTAGCGGAGGGACGGCGACTCGAGCAGTACTTC; cdr3_aa: CASSLAEGRRLEQYF
v_call: TRBV6-5; j_call: TRBJ2-1; d_call: TRBD2; clone_size: NA; cdr3_nt: TGTGCCAGCAGTTACTCGTCTAGCGGGGGAAATGAGCAGTTCTTC; cdr3_aa: CASSYSSSGGNEQFF
v_call: TRBV18; j_call: TRBJ1-1; d_call: NA; clone_size: NA; cdr3_nt: TGTGCCAGCTCACCCTCACTCCTACTACAGGGGAACACTGAAGCTTTCTTT; cdr3_aa: CASSPSLLLQGNTEAFF
v_call: TRBV6-4; j_call: TRBJ2-3; d_call: TRBD2; clone_size: NA; cdr3_nt: TGTGCCGGCGACACGGGACTAGCGGGATCTAGCACAGATACGCAGTATTTT; cdr3_aa: CAGDTGLAGSSTDTQYF
v_call: TRBV19; j_call: TRBJ2-1; d_call: NA; clone_size: NA; cdr3_nt: TGTGCCAGTAGTATAGCACTACGCTCCTACAATGAGCAGTTCTTC; cdr3_aa: CASSIALRSYNEQFF
v_call: TRBV11-2; j_call: TRBJ2-2; d_call: NA; clone_size: NA; cdr3_nt: TGTGCCAGCAGCTTACAGGGGAGCACCGGGGAGCTGTTTTTT; cdr3_aa: CASSLQGSTGELFF
v_call: TRBV9; j_call: TRBJ2-7; d_call: NA; clone_size: NA; cdr3_nt: TGTGCCAGCAGCGTAGGACCGGCGGGCTCCTACGAGCAGTACTTC; cdr3_aa: CASSVGPAGSYEQYF
v_call: TRBV27; j_call: TRBJ2-2; d_call: NA; clone_size: once; cdr3_nt: TGTGCCAGCAGTTTCCTCTCGAGCAGGAGAGGGGGGGAGCTGTTTTTT; cdr3_aa: CASSFLSSRRGGELFF
v_call: TRBV11-2; j_call: TRBJ1-3; d_call: TRBD1; clone_size: NA; cdr3_nt: TGTGCCAGCAGCTTAGCCGGGACAGGGGGCTTCGCCACCATATATTTT; cdr3_aa: CASSLAGTGGFATIYF
v_call: TRBV28; j_call: TRBJ2-7; d_call: TRBD1; clone_size: NA; cdr3_nt: TGTGCCTCTTTAGAGGAGACAGGGGGCAACTACGAGCAGTACTTC; cdr3_aa: CASLEETGGNYEQYF
v_call: TRBV9; j_call: TRBJ2-6; d_call: NA; clone_size: NA; cdr3_nt: TGTGCCAGTAACACTGGGGCCAACGTCCTGACTTTC; cdr3_aa: CASNTGANVLTF
v_call: TRBV2; j_call: TRBJ1-2; d_call: TRBD1; clone_size: NA; cdr3_nt: TGTGCCAGCAGTGAAGACGAGACAGGGATTAACTATGGCTACACCTTC; cdr3_aa: CASSEDETGINYGYTF
v_call: TRBV4-1; j_call: TRBJ1-1; d_call: NA; clone_size: NA; cdr3_nt: TGCGCCAGCAGCCAAGATTTGATAACAGCCACTGAAGCTTTCTTT; cdr3_aa: CASSQDLITATEAFF
v_call: TRBV14; j_call: TRBJ2-1; d_call: NA; clone_size: NA; cdr3_nt: TGTGCCAGCAGTATAGCTCCGAGAATCAATGAGCAGTTCTTC; cdr3_aa: CASSIAPRINEQFF
v_call: TRBV29-1; j_call: TRBJ1-2; d_call: TRBD1; clone_size: NA; cdr3_nt: TGCAGCGTTGAAGATCCTATGGACAGGGTAGTTGGCGGCTACACCTTC; cdr3_aa: CSVEDPMDRVVGGYTF
v_call: TRBV9; j_call: TRBJ1-5; d_call: NA; clone_size: NA; cdr3_nt: TGTGCCAGCAGCGGCCCTTCAGGTCAGCCCCAGCATTTT; cdr3_aa: CASSGPSGQPQHF
v_call: TRBV9; j_call: TRBJ1-1; d_call: TRBD1; clone_size: NA; cdr3_nt: TGTGCCAGCAGCGTAGGAACGACAGGGGGGACTGAAGCTTTCTTT; cdr3_aa: CASSVGTTGGTEAFF
v_call: TRBV21-1; j_call: TRBJ1-1; d_call: NA; clone_size: NA; cdr3_nt: TGTGCCAGCAGTGAAGGTCTCAGACACTCCGTCGACACTGAAGCTTTCTTT; cdr3_aa: CASSEGLRHSVDTEAFF
v_call: TRBV18; j_call: TRBJ2-7; d_call: NA; clone_size: NA; cdr3_nt: TGTGCCAGCTCACCACCGAACCCAGTCCACGAGCAGTACTTC; cdr3_aa: CASSPPNPVHEQYF
v_call: TRBV27; j_call: TRBJ2-4; d_call: NA; clone_size: NA; cdr3_nt: TGTGCCAGCAGTTTCGACTACAAAAACATTCAGTACTTC; cdr3_aa: CASSFDYKNIQYF
v_call: TRBV28; j_call: TRBJ1-1; d_call: TRBD1; clone_size: NA; cdr3_nt: TGTGCCAGCAGCGTTCAGGGGACAGCGGGTTTCTTT; cdr3_aa: CASSVQGTAGFF
v_call: TRBV5-6; j_call: TRBJ1-2; d_call: TRBD1; clone_size: NA; cdr3_nt: TGTGCCAGCAGGGGACAGGGCTATGGCTACACCTTC; cdr3_aa: CASRGQGYGYTF
v_call: TRBV15; j_call: TRBJ2-3; d_call: NA; clone_size: few; cdr3_nt: TGTGCCACCAGCAGAGATAGGGGGGGACGCACAGATACGCAGTATTTT; cdr3_aa: CATSRDRGGRTDTQYF
v_call: TRBV11-2; j_call: TRBJ2-7; d_call: NA; clone_size: NA; cdr3_nt: TGTGCCAGCAGCTTATCTACAGGGCCGAACTACGAGCAGTACTTC; cdr3_aa: CASSLSTGPNYEQYF
v_call: TRBV5-1; j_call: TRBJ2-3; d_call: NA; clone_size: NA; cdr3_nt: TGCGCCAGCAGCTTGGAGCAAGACACAGATACGCAGTATTTT; cdr3_aa: CASSLEQDTDTQYF
v_call: TRBV12-5; j_call: TRBJ1-2; d_call: NA; clone_size: NA; cdr3_nt: TGTGCTAGTGGATTGGGCCTAAACTATGGCTACACCTTC; cdr3_aa: CASGLGLNYGYTF
v_call: TRBV7-8; j_call: TRBJ2-7; d_call: TRBD2; clone_size: NA; cdr3_nt: TGTGCCAGCAGCTTAGTGCGGGGGGCGAATTACGAGCAGTACTTC; cdr3_aa: CASSLVRGANYEQYF
v_call: TRBV7-9; j_call: TRBJ2-7; d_call: TRBD2; clone_size: NA; cdr3_nt: TGTGCCAGCAGCCTCCTAGCGGCGTCGCCCTACGAGCAGTACTTC; cdr3_aa: CASSLLAASPYEQYF
v_call: TRBV7-9; j_call: TRBJ2-1; d_call: TRBD2; clone_size: NA; cdr3_nt: TGTGCCAGCAGCTTGGGACTAGCTGACGACGTCAATGAGCAGTTCTTC; cdr3_aa: CASSLGLADDVNEQFF
v_call: TRBV9; j_call: TRBJ2-1; d_call: TRBD2; clone_size: NA; cdr3_nt: TGTGCCAGCAGCTTACCAAGCGGGAAAAATGAGCAGTTCTTC; cdr3_aa: CASSLPSGKNEQFF
v_call: TRBV18; j_call: TRBJ1-1; d_call: NA; clone_size: once; cdr3_nt: TGTGCCAGCTCACCCCAGGAACAGGGAGAGACTGAAGCTTTCTTT; cdr3_aa: CASSPQEQGETEAFF
v_call: TRBV28; j_call: TRBJ1-2; d_call: NA; clone_size: NA; cdr3_nt: TGTGCCAGCAGACCCCGTCTGGGGGGAGGCTACACCTTC; cdr3_aa: CASRPRLGGGYTF
v_call: TRBV6-5; j_call: TRBJ2-3; d_call: TRBD1; clone_size: NA; cdr3_nt: TGTGCCAGCACCAGGGGGGATACGCAGTATTTT; cdr3_aa: CASTRGDTQYF
v_call: TRBV5-1; j_call: TRBJ2-3; d_call: TRBD2; clone_size: NA; cdr3_nt: TGCGCCAGCAACGCGCCGGACCTAGCGGGATTTGGCACAGATACGCAGTATTTT; cdr3_aa: CASNAPDLAGFGTDTQYF
v_call: TRBV6-6; j_call: TRBJ1-3; d_call: TRBD1; clone_size: once; cdr3_nt: TGTGCCAGCGCACAGGGGATTATTGGAAACACCATATATTTT; cdr3_aa: CASAQGIIGNTIYF
v_call: TRBV6-1; j_call: TRBJ1-3; d_call: NA; clone_size: once; cdr3_nt: TGTGCCAGCAGTGAAGCGCCAGGCTCTGGAAACACCATATATTTT; cdr3_aa: CASSEAPGSGNTIYF
v_call: TRBV5-1; j_call: TRBJ2-2; d_call: TRBD2; clone_size: NA; cdr3_nt: TGCGCCAGCAGCAGGGGACTACGCACCGGGGAGCTGTTTTTT; cdr3_aa: CASSRGLRTGELFF
v_call: TRBV30; j_call: TRBJ1-1; d_call: NA; clone_size: NA; cdr3_nt: TGTGCCTGGAGTTTGATCGGTGGCACTGAAGCTTTCTTT; cdr3_aa: CAWSLIGGTEAFF
v_call: TRBV23-1; j_call: TRBJ1-3; d_call: NA; clone_size: NA; cdr3_nt: TGCGCCAGCCGTCGGCCCCCGTACTCTGGAAACACCATATATTTT; cdr3_aa: CASRRPPYSGNTIYF
v_call: TRBV11-2; j_call: TRBJ1-1; d_call: NA; clone_size: NA; cdr3_nt: TGTGCCAGCAGCTTAGATCGGGGGGCCACGAACACTGAAGCTTTCTTT; cdr3_aa: CASSLDRGATNTEAFF
v_call: TRBV6-1; j_call: TRBJ1-5; d_call: TRBD1; clone_size: NA; cdr3_nt: TGTGCCAGCACCCGGGACAGGGACTATCAGCCCCAGCATTTT; cdr3_aa: CASTRDRDYQPQHF
v_call: TRBV11-2; j_call: TRBJ1-2; d_call: NA; clone_size: NA; cdr3_nt: TGTGCCAGCAGCTTAGGACAAGGATATTATGGCTACACCTTC; cdr3_aa: CASSLGQGYYGYTF
v_call: TRBV2; j_call: TRBJ2-5; d_call: TRBD2; clone_size: NA; cdr3_nt: TGTGCCAGCCGACTAGCGGGAGGTGGAGAGACCCAGTACTTC; cdr3_aa: CASRLAGGGETQYF
v_call: TRBV9; j_call: TRBJ2-5; d_call: NA; clone_size: NA; cdr3_nt: TGTGCCAGCAGCGTAGCTTTGGCTAGAGGGGAGACCCAGTACTTC; cdr3_aa: CASSVALARGETQYF
v_call: TRBV7-9; j_call: TRBJ2-7; d_call: NA; clone_size: NA; cdr3_nt: TGTTCCAGCAGACCCGGGGGGACATACGAGCAGTACTTC; cdr3_aa: CSSRPGGTYEQYF
v_call: TRBV6-1; j_call: TRBJ2-7; d_call: TRBD1; clone_size: NA; cdr3_nt: TGTGCCAGCCAAGACCGGGACAGGGTCTCCTACGAGCAGTACTTC; cdr3_aa: CASQDRDRVSYEQYF
v_call: TRBV10-3; j_call: TRBJ2-7; d_call: TRBD1; clone_size: NA; cdr3_nt: TGTGCCATCAGTGAGCCCGGACAGGGCCCCCCATACGAGCAGTACTTC; cdr3_aa: CAISEPGQGPPYEQYF
v_call: TRBV19; j_call: TRBJ1-2; d_call: NA; clone_size: NA; cdr3_nt: TGTGCCAGTAGTATGGGGGCGGCAGCATCTAACTATGGCTACACCTTC; cdr3_aa: CASSMGAAASNYGYTF
v_call: TRBV2; j_call: TRBJ2-7; d_call: NA; clone_size: NA; cdr3_nt: TGTGCCAGCAGAGCACGAACAGGGATGAGGTTGTACGAGCAGTACTTC; cdr3_aa: CASRARTGMRLYEQYF
v_call: TRBV9; j_call: TRBJ2-3; d_call: NA; clone_size: NA; cdr3_nt: TGTGCCAGCAGCGTAGCTGAGGATACGCAGTATTTT; cdr3_aa: CASSVAEDTQYF
v_call: TRBV2; j_call: TRBJ2-6; d_call: TRBD1; clone_size: NA; cdr3_nt: TGTGCCAGCAAAGTTACCCTCGAGACAGGGGGCAACCCAGATGGGGCCAACGTCCTGACTTTC; cdr3_aa: CASKVTLETGGNPDGANVLTF
v_call: TRBV9; j_call: TRBJ2-1; d_call: TRBD1; clone_size: few; cdr3_nt: TGTGCCAGCAGCATGCTGGACAGGTACAATGAGCAGTTCTTC; cdr3_aa: CASSMLDRYNEQFF
v_call: TRBV7-6; j_call: TRBJ2-1; d_call: TRBD2; clone_size: NA; cdr3_nt: TGTGCCAGCAGCTTAGAAGCGGGAGGTGGTAATGAGCAGTTCTTC; cdr3_aa: CASSLEAGGGNEQFF